The rows below give T cell receptor beta chains drawn from one sample of a study of blood T cell repertoires in COVID-19. TCRdb's copy holds only in-frame clones and misses some; the assay was immunoSEQ multiplex PCR. The repertoire holds about 290,000 clones, with just under 85% as singletons. The source material was peripheral blood. The source of these receptors is a woman in her 50s with active or convalescent COVID-19. Each CDR3 is given with its conserved first and last residue. The D gene is left open where the match is weak. Some rows mark clone size as missing; the rest say once, few, many or name a class of expanded clone.

D | J | V | size | DNA | CDR3
. | TRBJ2-2 | TRBV10-3 | . | TGTGCCATCAGTCCCGGGACTCCTAACACCGGGGAGCTGTTTTTT | CAISPGTPNTGELFF
. | TRBJ2-7 | TRBV5-1 | once | TGCGCCAGCAGCTTGGGACGGGAGTCAAGCGAGCAGTACTTC | CASSLGRESSEQYF
. | TRBJ2-3 | TRBV9 | . | TGTGCCAGCAGCGTAGGCCTGGGCAGGGTCACAGATACGCAGTATTTT | CASSVGLGRVTDTQYF
TRBD2 | TRBJ2-5 | TRBV15 | . | TGTGCCACCAGCAGAGATTACGGGGGGACCCCGGTGGGGGAGACCCAGTACTTC | CATSRDYGGTPVGETQYF
TRBD2 | TRBJ2-1 | TRBV4-2 | . | TGTGCCAGCAGCCAAACGGGACTAGCGAGAAATGAGCAGTTCTTC | CASSQTGLARNEQFF
. | TRBJ2-7 | TRBV19 | once | TGTGCCAGTAGTAATCGCGGACTACAGAGAACGGAGCAGTACTTC | CASSNRGLQRTEQYF
TRBD2 | TRBJ2-1 | TRBV5-4 | . | TGTGCCAGCAGCTATCGACTAGCGGGAAGCTCCTACAATGAGCAGTTCTTC | CASSYRLAGSSYNEQFF
TRBD2 | TRBJ2-1 | TRBV5-1 | . | TGCGCCAGCAGCTTCGGGACTAGCGGGAGTCTTGGCAATGAGCAGTTCTTC | CASSFGTSGSLGNEQFF
. | TRBJ1-2 | TRBV18 | . | TGTGCCAGCTCACCCAGGGGCGGTAGTAACTATGGCTACACCTTC | CASSPRGGSNYGYTF
TRBD2 | TRBJ2-2 | TRBV6-5 | . | TGTGCCAGCGGGTTTGGGGGGGTTGTCACCGGGGAGCTGTTTTTT | CASGFGGVVTGELFF
. | TRBJ2-7 | TRBV19 | few | TGTGCCAGTAGTTTCTTCGACTCCAACGAGCAGTACTTC | CASSFFDSNEQYF
TRBD1 | TRBJ1-2 | TRBV5-1 | . | TGCGCCAGCAGACTGGACAGGAACGGCGGTGGCTACACCTTC | CASRLDRNGGGYTF
TRBD2 | TRBJ2-3 | TRBV9 | . | TGTGCCAGCAGCGAGCAAGGACTAGCGGGTAGAGGTGGCACAGATACGCAGTATTTT | CASSEQGLAGRGGTDTQYF
TRBD2 | TRBJ2-3 | TRBV9 | . | TGTGCCAGCAGACCTATTAGCGGGAGCGGCACAGATACGCAGTATTTT | CASRPISGSGTDTQYF
TRBD2 | TRBJ2-7 | TRBV29-1 | . | TGCAGCGTCGGGGGACTAGCGGGCACCGAGCAGTACTTC | CSVGGLAGTEQYF
TRBD1 | TRBJ1-1 | TRBV5-1 | . | TGCGCCAGCAGCTTGGAGGTCGCAGGGGGACTCACTGAAGCTTTCTTT | CASSLEVAGGLTEAFF
. | TRBJ1-1 | TRBV27 | few | TGTGCCAGCAGTCAAAGGGGCCGTGGGAGGGTCACTGAAGCTTTCTTT | CASSQRGRGRVTEAFF
. | TRBJ2-1 | TRBV18 | . | TGTGCCAGCTCACCGTCTAGCGACTTCTCCTACAATGAGCAGTTCTTC | CASSPSSDFSYNEQFF
TRBD2 | TRBJ2-4 | TRBV3-1/TRBV3-2 | . | TGTGCCAGCAGCCAAGAAGGGGAGGGGACTAGAGTCCAGTACTTC | CASSQEGEGTRVQYF
TRBD1 | TRBJ2-7 | TRBV15 | . | TGTGCCACCAGCAGAGGGACAGGGGGTTATCGCTACGAGCAGTACTTC | CATSRGTGGYRYEQYF
TRBD2 | TRBJ2-5 | TRBV29-1 | . | TGCAGCGTTAGGGCTAGCGGGAGGGGAGAGACCCAGTACTTC | CSVRASGRGETQYF
. | TRBJ1-2 | TRBV6-5 | . | TGTGCCAGCAGAAGGGTCTGGGAGAAGGGTGGCTACACCTTC | CASRRVWEKGGYTF
TRBD1 | TRBJ2-7 | TRBV2 | . | TGTGCCAGCAGTGAACCCGGACAGGGGGCTTCCTACGAGCAGTACTTC | CASSEPGQGASYEQYF
TRBD1 | TRBJ1-5 | TRBV6-4 | . | TGTGCCAGCAGTGAGGGGATAACAGGGGGCGAGACCGAAATCAGCCCCCAGCATTTT | CASSEGITGGETEISPQHF
TRBD2 | TRBJ2-3 | TRBV27 | . | TGTGCCAGCAGTTTATTGACTAGCGGGAGTGGAGATACGCAGTATTTT | CASSLLTSGSGDTQYF
. | TRBJ1-6 | TRBV7-3 | . | TGTGCCAGCAGTCACCAGGGGCTTAATTCACCCCTCCACTTT | CASSHQGLNSPLHF
TRBD1 | TRBJ1-6 | TRBV7-3 | . | TGTGCCAGCAGCTTAAAGGACGGCCCCGTCCGGCCGGGGCAGGGGGCCCATAATTCACCCCTCCACTTT | CASSLKDGPVRPGQGAHNSPLHF
TRBD2 | TRBJ2-3 | TRBV5-6 | . | TGTGCCAGCAGCCCCAGGGGACTAGCGGTACGAGGCACAGATACGCAGTATTTT | CASSPRGLAVRGTDTQYF
TRBD1 | TRBJ1-5 | TRBV11-2 | . | TGTGCCAGCAGCTCCGGACAGGGGAGCAGCAATCAGCCCCAGCATTTT | CASSSGQGSSNQPQHF
TRBD2 | TRBJ2-7 | TRBV10-3 | . | TGTGCCATCAGTGAGTCCACTAGCGCTCCTTACGAGCAGTACTTC | CAISESTSAPYEQYF
. | TRBJ1-1 | TRBV24-1 | . | TGTGCCACCAGTGGGGGAGGGGGCACTGAAGCTTTCTTT | CATSGGGGTEAFF
TRBD2 | TRBJ2-1 | TRBV19 | . | TGTGCCAGTAGTGTATTAGCGGGAGGGCTCGAGAACAATGAGCAGTTCTTC | CASSVLAGGLENNEQFF
TRBD2 | TRBJ2-2 | TRBV19 | few | TGTGCCAGTAGTATTCTAGGACTAGCGGAAAACACCGGGGAGCTGTTTTTT | CASSILGLAENTGELFF
. | TRBJ1-2 | TRBV4-1 | few | TGCGCCAGCAGCCACGATCGTACAACCCCTATAGCTGGCTACACCTTC | CASSHDRTTPIAGYTF
TRBD1 | TRBJ2-1 | TRBV24-1 | once | TGTGCCACCAGTGATACGGGACAGGGAGTCAATGAGCAGTTCTTC | CATSDTGQGVNEQFF
TRBD2 | TRBJ2-1 | TRBV14 | few | TGTGCCAGCAGCCAATTAGCGGGAGGGCCCTGGTATGAGCAGTTCTTC | CASSQLAGGPWYEQFF
. | TRBJ2-3 | TRBV5-6 | . | TGTGCCAGCAGCTTCTCGGGCACAGATACGCAGTATTTT | CASSFSGTDTQYF
. | TRBJ2-2 | TRBV28 | . | TGTGCCAGCAGTCCAGGGGCGCGAACCGGGGAGCTGTTTTTT | CASSPGARTGELFF
. | TRBJ2-1 | TRBV14 | . | TGTGCCAGCAGCCAAGGACCAGGAGGATGGAATGAGCAGTTCTTC | CASSQGPGGWNEQFF
TRBD2 | TRBJ2-2 | TRBV6-5 | once | TGTGTAGTAGCGGGAGACGGTACCGGGGAGCTGTTTTTT | CVVAGDGTGELFF
. | TRBJ1-2 | TRBV7-9 | . | TGTGCCAGCAGCCCGACAGTTTTTTATGGCTACACCTTC | CASSPTVFYGYTF
. | TRBJ1-1 | TRBV18 | few | TGTGCCAGCTCACCCTGGAGGAGGATCAACACTGAAGCTTTCTTT | CASSPWRRINTEAFF
TRBD2 | TRBJ2-3 | TRBV7-9 | once | TGTGCCAGCAGCGGACGGACTAGCGGGAGCGATACGCAGTATTTT | CASSGRTSGSDTQYF
. | TRBJ2-5 | TRBV18 | . | TGTGCCAGCTCACCACGGCAGGGTACAGAGACCCAGTACTTC | CASSPRQGTETQYF
TRBD1 | TRBJ2-3 | TRBV5-1 | . | TGCGCCAGCAGCTTGGCCGGGACAGGCAGCACAGATACGCAGTATTTT | CASSLAGTGSTDTQYF
. | TRBJ1-4 | TRBV4-1 | . | TGCGCCAGCAGCCCACAGGAACGGAATGAAAAACTGTTTTTT | CASSPQERNEKLFF
. | TRBJ1-5 | TRBV27 | . | TGTGCCAGTGGGCGGGGGGACCTTGGCCCCCAGCATTTT | CASGRGDLGPQHF
TRBD1 | TRBJ1-1 | TRBV5-1 | . | TGCGCCAGCAGTCCGACAGGGGGGAACTTGAACACTGAAGCTTTCTTT | CASSPTGGNLNTEAFF
TRBD1 | TRBJ1-1 | TRBV7-6 | . | TGTGCCAGCAGCTTAGTCCGGACAGGGGGCTTGGGGAACACTGAAGCTTTCTTT | CASSLVRTGGLGNTEAFF
. | TRBJ1-2 | TRBV27 | few | TGTGCCAGCAGTAGGGGTTCCAGGGGATATGGCTACACCTTC | CASSRGSRGYGYTF
. | TRBJ1-5 | TRBV30 | many | TGTGCCTGGAGCCCAGTGGACTCCCTGAGGAAGCCCCAGCATTTT | CAWSPVDSLRKPQHF
. | TRBJ1-3 | TRBV2 | few | TGTGCCAGCAGCCCACAGGTTACCGGAAACACCATATATTTT | CASSPQVTGNTIYF